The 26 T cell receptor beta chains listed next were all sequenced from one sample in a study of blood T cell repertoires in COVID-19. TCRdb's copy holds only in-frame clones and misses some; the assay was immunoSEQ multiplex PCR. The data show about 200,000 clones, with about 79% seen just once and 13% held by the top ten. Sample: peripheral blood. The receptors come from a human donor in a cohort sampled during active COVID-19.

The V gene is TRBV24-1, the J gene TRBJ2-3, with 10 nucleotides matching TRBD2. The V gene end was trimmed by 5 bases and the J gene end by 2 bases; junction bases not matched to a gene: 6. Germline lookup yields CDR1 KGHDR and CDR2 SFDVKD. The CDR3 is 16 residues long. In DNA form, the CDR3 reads TGTGCCACCAGTGCCCCTGGACTAGCGGTCACAGATACGCAGTATTTT. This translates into CATSAPGLAVTDTQYF.

CDR3 protein: CASSTRDSLTDTQYF. Written as DNA, the CDR3 is TGTGCCAGCAGCACCCGGGACAGCCTCACAGATACGCAGTATTTT. The chain couples TRBV9 to TRBJ2-3; 7 bases are shared with TRBD1. This CDR3 is 15 amino acids long. J gave up 2 bases and V 4 bases, and 7 bases lay outside the gene matches. In germline, CDR1 is SGDLS, CDR2 YYNGEE.

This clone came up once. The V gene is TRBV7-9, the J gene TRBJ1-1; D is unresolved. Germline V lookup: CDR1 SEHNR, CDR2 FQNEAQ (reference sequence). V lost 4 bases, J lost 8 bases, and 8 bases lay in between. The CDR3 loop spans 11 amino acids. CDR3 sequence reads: CASSSGGEAFF. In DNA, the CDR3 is TGTGCCAGCAGCTCCGGAGGGGAAGCTTTCTTT. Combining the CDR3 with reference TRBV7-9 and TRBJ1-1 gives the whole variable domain DTGVSQNPRHKITKRGQNVTFRCDPISEHNRLYWYRQTLGQGPEFLTYFQNEAQLEKSRLLSDRFSAERPKGSFSTLEIQRTEQGDSAMYLCASSSGGEAFFGQGTRLTVV.

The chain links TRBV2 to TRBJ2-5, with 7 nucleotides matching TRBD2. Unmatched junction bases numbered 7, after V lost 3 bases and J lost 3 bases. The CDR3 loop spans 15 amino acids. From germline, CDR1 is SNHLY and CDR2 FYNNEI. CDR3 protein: CASSDHLAVEETQYF. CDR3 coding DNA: TGTGCCAGCAGTGATCACCTAGCGGTTGAAGAGACCCAGTACTTC.

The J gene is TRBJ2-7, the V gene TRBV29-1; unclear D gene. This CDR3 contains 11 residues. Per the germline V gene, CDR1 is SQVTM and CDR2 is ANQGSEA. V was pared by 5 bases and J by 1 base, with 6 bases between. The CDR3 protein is CSVRRSYEQYF. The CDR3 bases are TGCAGCGTTCGGAGATCCTACGAGCAGTACTTC.

The DNA for the CDR3 is TGTGCCAGCAGCGAGGCCCCTCCCCCTTCAGGATCCGGGGAGCTGTTTTTT. This sequence encodes CASSEAPPPSGSGELFF. The chain recombines TRBV9 with TRBJ2-2; no clear D gene. V lost 3 bases to trimming and J lost 6 bases, with 21 bases between them. CDR3 length equals 17 residues. The germline V gene encodes CDR1 SGDLS and CDR2 YYNGEE.

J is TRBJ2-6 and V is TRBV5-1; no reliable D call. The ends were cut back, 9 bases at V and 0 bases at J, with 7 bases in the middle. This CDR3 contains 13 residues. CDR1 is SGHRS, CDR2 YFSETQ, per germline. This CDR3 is CATSSSGANVLTF. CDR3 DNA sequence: TGCGCCACCTCCTCCTCTGGGGCCAACGTCCTGACTTTC.

The CDR3: CASSPPGVGDEQFF. The CDR3 DNA follows: TGTGCCAGCTCACCACCTGGAGTCGGGGATGAGCAGTTCTTC. The genes are TRBV18 and TRBJ2-1; tentatively, D is TRBD2 (5 bases). CDR1 is KGHSH and CDR2 is LQKENI in the germline V gene. V was clipped by 0 bases and J by 8 bases, with 11 bases between them. The CDR3 loop spans 14 amino acids.

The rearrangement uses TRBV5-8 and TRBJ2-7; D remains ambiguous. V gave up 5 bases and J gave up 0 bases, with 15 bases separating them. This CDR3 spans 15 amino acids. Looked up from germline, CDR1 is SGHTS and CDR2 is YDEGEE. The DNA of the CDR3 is TGTGCCAGCAGGAATCAATTTCGCAGCTCCTACGAGCAGTACTTC. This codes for CASRNQFRSSYEQYF.

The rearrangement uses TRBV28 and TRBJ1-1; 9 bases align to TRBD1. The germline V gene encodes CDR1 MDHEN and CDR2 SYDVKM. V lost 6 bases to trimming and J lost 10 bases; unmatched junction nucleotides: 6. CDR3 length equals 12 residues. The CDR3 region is CASSPGQGRAFF. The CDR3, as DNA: TGTGCCAGCAGCCCCGGACAGGGGCGAGCTTTCTTT.

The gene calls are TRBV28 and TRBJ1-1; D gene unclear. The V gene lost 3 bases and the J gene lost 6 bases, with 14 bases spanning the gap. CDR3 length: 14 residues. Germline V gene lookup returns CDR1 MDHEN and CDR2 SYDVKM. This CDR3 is CASSLFTVVAEAFF. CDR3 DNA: TGTGCCAGCAGTTTGTTCACTGTTGTGGCTGAAGCTTTCTTT.

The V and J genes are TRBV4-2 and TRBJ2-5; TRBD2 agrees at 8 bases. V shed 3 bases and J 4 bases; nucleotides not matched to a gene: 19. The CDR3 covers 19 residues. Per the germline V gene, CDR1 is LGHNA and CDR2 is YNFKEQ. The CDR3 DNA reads TGTGCCAGCAGCCAGACTCACTCCCCGACAGCGGGAGTCGCAGAGACCCAGTACTTC. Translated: CASSQTHSPTAGVAETQYF.

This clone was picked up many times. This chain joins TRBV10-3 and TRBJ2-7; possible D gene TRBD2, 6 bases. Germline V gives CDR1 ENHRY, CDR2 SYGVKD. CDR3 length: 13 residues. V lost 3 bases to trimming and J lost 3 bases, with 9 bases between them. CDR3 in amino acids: CAISDGGNYEQYF. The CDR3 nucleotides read TGTGCCATCAGTGACGGGGGTAACTACGAGCAGTACTTC.

CDR3 sequence (DNA): TGCAGTGCTTACAGGGCGACTGAAGCTTTCTTT. Amino acids: CSAYRATEAFF. The chain has TRBV20-1 and TRBJ1-1, with a weak D call TRBD1 (6 bases). Trimming pared 5 bases from V and 5 bases from J, leaving 9 bases between. This CDR3 comprises 11 residues. CDR1 is DFQATT, CDR2 SNEGSKA, per germline (reference sequence).

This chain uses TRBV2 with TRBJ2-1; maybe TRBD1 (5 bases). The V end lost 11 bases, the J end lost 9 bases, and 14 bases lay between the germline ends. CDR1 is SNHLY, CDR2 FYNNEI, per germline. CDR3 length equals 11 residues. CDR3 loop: CAEGVVGEQFF. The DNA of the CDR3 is TGTGCCGAAGGGGTAGTTGGTGAGCAGTTCTTC.

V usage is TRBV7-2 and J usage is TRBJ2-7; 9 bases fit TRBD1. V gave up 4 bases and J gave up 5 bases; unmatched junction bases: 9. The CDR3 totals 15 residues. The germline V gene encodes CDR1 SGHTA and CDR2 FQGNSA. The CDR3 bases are TGTGCCAGCAGCTCGATGGGGGACAGGGCCCACGAGCAGTACTTC. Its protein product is CASSSMGDRAHEQYF.

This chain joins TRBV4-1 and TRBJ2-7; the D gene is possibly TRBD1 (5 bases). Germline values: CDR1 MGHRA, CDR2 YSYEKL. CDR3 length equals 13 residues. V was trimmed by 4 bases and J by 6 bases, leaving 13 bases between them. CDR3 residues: CASSPYSGREQYF. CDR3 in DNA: TGCGCCAGCAGCCCCTACTCAGGGCGCGAGCAGTACTTC.

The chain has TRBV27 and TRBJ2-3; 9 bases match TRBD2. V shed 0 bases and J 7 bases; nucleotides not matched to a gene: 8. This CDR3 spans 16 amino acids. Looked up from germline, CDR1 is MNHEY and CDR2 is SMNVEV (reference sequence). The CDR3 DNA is TGTGCCAGCAGTTTATCACTAGCGGGTCCTCCATATACGCAGTATTTT. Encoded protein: CASSLSLAGPPYTQYF.

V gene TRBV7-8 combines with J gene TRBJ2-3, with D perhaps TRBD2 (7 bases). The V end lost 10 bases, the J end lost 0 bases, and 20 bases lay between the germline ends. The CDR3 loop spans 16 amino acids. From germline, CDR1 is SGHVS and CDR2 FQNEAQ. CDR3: CATTRGQETSTDTQYF. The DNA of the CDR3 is TGTGCCACCACGCGGGGGCAGGAGACTAGCACAGATACGCAGTATTTT.

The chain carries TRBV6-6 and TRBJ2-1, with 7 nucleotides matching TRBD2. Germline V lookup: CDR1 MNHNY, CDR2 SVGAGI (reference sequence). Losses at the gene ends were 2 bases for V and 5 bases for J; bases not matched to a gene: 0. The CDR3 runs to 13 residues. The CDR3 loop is CASSYGGDNEQFF. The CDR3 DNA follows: TGTGCCAGCAGTTACGGGGGGGACAATGAGCAGTTCTTC.

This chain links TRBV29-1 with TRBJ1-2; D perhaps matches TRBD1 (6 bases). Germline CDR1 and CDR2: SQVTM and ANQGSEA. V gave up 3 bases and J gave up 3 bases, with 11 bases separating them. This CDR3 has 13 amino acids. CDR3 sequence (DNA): TGCAGCGTTGAGGCGGGGGGCGACTATGGCTACACCTTC. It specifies CSVEAGGDYGYTF.

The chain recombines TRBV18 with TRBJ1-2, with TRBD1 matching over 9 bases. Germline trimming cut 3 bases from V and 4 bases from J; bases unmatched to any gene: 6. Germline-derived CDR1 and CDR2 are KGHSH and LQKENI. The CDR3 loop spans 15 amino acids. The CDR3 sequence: CASSPYRGPCYGYTF. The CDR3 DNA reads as TGTGCCAGCTCACCGTACAGGGGGCCTTGCTATGGCTACACCTTC.

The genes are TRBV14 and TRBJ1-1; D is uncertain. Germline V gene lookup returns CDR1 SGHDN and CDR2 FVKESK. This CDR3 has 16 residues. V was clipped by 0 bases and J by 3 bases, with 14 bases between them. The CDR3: CASSQDASLDYTEAFF. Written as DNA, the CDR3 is TGTGCCAGCAGCCAAGATGCCTCTCTAGACTACACTGAAGCTTTCTTT.

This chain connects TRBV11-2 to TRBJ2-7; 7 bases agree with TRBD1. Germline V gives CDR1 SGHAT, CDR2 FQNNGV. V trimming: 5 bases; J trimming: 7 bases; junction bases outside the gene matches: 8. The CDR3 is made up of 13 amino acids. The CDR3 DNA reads TGTGCCAGCAGCCCGGACAGGTTGAGGGAGCAGTACTTC. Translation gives CASSPDRLREQYF. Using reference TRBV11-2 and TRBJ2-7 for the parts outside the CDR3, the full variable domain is EAGVAQSPRYKIIEKRQSVAFWCNPISGHATLYWYQQILGQGPKLLIQFQNNGVVDDSQLPKDRFSAERLKGVDSTLKIQPAKLEDSAVYLCASSPDRLREQYFGPGTRLTVT.

CDR3 DNA: TGCAGCGTTGGGACAGGGCCCCTCGATCAGCCCCAGCATTTT. This encodes CSVGTGPLDQPQHF. The chain employs TRBV29-1 and TRBJ1-5; 8 bases are a match to TRBD1. Germline V gives CDR1 SQVTM, CDR2 ANQGSEA. The CDR3 is 14 residues long. V lost 4 bases, J lost 5 bases, and 7 bases stayed unmatched.

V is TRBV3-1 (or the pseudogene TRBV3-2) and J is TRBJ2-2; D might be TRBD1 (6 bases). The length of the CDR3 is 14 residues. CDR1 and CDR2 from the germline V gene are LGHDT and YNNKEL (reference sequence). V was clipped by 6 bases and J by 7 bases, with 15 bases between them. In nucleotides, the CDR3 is TGTGCCAGCAGTCGGACAGTTGGTGGCGGGGAGCTGTTTTTT. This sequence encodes CASSRTVGGGELFF.